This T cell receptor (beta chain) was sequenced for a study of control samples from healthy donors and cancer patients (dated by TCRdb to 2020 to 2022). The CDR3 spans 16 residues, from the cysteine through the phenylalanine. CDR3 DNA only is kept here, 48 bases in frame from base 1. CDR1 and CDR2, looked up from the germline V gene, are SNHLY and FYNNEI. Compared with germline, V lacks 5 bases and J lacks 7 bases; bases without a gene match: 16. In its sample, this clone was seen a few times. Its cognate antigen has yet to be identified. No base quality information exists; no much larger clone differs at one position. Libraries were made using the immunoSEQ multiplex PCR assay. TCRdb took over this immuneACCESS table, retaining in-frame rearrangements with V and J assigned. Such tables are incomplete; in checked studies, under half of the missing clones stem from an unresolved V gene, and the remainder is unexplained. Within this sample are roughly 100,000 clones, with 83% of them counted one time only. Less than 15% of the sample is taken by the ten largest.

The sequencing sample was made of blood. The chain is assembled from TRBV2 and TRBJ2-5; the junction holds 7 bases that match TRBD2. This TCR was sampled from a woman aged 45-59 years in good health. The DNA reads TGTGCCAGCAGTCGTCAGACTAGCACAAAGACCGGGACCCAGTACTTC. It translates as CASSRQTSTKTGTQYF.